A single sample is the source of the 13 T cell receptor beta chains below, sequenced in a study of human CD4 T cells and Enterobacteriaceae. This table comes from immunoSEQ multiplex PCR, and its TCRdb copy is limited to in-frame clones, with some not included. The data hold under 35,000 clones, with approximately 82% observed a single time. Sorting took every CD4+ cell except CD45RA+CCR7+CD95- naive cells, reaching over 98% purity. Sequences were obtained from memory CD4+ T cells from blood. The receptors come from a human donor in good health.

The chain links TRBV19 to TRBJ1-5; the D gene is possibly TRBD1 (6 bases). V was trimmed by 6 bases and J by 5 bases, leaving 23 bases between them. Germline CDR1 is LNHDA and CDR2 is SQIVND (reference sequence). This CDR3 is built from 17 residues. This CDR3 is CASSPGVRGGLDQPQHF. CDR3 bases: TGTGCCAGTAGCCCGGGCGTGAGGGGGGGCTTGGATCAGCCCCAGCATTTT.

The rearrangement links TRBV10-1 to TRBJ2-3; perhaps TRBD2 as D (5 bases). Germline V gives CDR1 WNHNN, CDR2 SYGVQD (reference sequence). With 4 bases removed from V and 5 bases from J, the gap between germline ends came to 13 bases. CDR3 length: 14 amino acids. CDR3 loop: CASSGGGGRDTQYF. In DNA form, the CDR3 reads TGCGCCAGCAGTGGCGGAGGAGGAAGAGATACGCAGTATTTT.

This chain connects TRBV27 to TRBJ1-5; the D gene is possibly TRBD1 (5 bases). Trimming removed 6 bases from V and 5 bases from J, with 11 bases in between. The germline V gene encodes CDR1 MNHEY and CDR2 SMNVEV (reference sequence). The CDR3 length is 13 residues. The CDR3 loop reads CASSRGGDQPQHF. In DNA, the CDR3 is TGTGCCAGCAGCCGGGGGGGAGATCAGCCCCAGCATTTT.

The chain links TRBV6-1 to TRBJ2-3; 8 bases agree with TRBD1. V lost 11 bases to trimming and J lost 3 bases; unmatched junction nucleotides: 10. The CDR3 loop spans 14 amino acids. The V gene's germline CDR1 is MNHNS and CDR2 SASEGT. CDR3 nucleotide sequence: TGTGCCGTTGGACAGGGATTGTTGACAGATACGCAGTATTTT. Translated, it gives CAVGQGLLTDTQYF.

V and J are TRBV5-6 and TRBJ2-7, with 12 bases aligning to TRBD1. Germline V gene data show CDR1 as SGHDT and CDR2 as YYEEEE. V dropped 3 bases and J dropped 2; count of bases not matched to a gene: 0. The CDR3 runs to 14 residues. CDR3 protein: CASSWDRGPYEQYF. In DNA, the CDR3 is TGTGCCAGCAGCTGGGACAGGGGGCCCTACGAGCAGTACTTC.

V gene TRBV25-1 combines with J gene TRBJ1-1; a weak D match, TRBD1 (5 bases). V lost 10 bases, J lost 4 bases, and 13 bases lay in between. The germline CDR1 and CDR2 sequences are MGHDK and SYGVNS. There are 12 residues in the CDR3. CDR3 residues: CATKGGGTEAFF. The CDR3 DNA reads TGTGCCACCAAGGGTGGGGGCACTGAAGCTTTCTTT.

V gene TRBV6-1 combines with J gene TRBJ1-2; D is perhaps TRBD1 (5 bases). CDR1 MNHNS and CDR2 SASEGT come from the germline V gene. The germline V and J ends were trimmed by 4 bases and 3 bases, with 15 bases remaining between them. This CDR3 is 15 amino acids long. CDR3 loop: CASSGESGFDYGYTF. CDR3 DNA sequence: TGTGCCAGCAGTGGGGAATCAGGGTTTGACTATGGCTACACCTTC.

The V and J genes are TRBV9 and TRBJ1-3; possible D gene TRBD1, 5 bases. Trimming removed 3 bases from V and 0 bases from J, with 10 bases in between. Per germline, CDR1 SGDLS and CDR2 YYNGEE. The CDR3 runs to 15 residues. CDR3 nucleotide sequence: TGTGCCAGCAGCGGCCCAGGGATCTCTGGAAACACCATATATTTT. Amino acid sequence: CASSGPGISGNTIYF.

The rearrangement uses TRBV6-6 and TRBJ2-7; possible D gene TRBD1, 5 bases. Germline lookup yields CDR1 MNHNY and CDR2 SVGAGI (reference sequence). Trimming removed 7 bases from V and 5 bases from J, with 18 bases in between. The CDR3 loop spans 14 amino acids. CDR3: CASTPNRYENEQYF. The CDR3 DNA follows: TGTGCCAGCACTCCGAACAGGTACGAGAACGAGCAGTACTTC.

About this clone: Other DNA sequences in the sample encode the same CDR3. The chain links TRBV6-5 to TRBJ2-7, with 7 bases matching TRBD1. The germline V gene encodes CDR1 MNHEY and CDR2 SVGAGI. The CDR3 is made up of 15 amino acids. Trimming removed 0 bases from V and 2 bases from J; junction bases left unmatched: 4. The CDR3 protein is CASSYSAGGTYEQYF. The CDR3 region has the DNA TGTGCCAGCAGTTACTCGGCAGGGGGAACCTACGAGCAGTACTTC.

The chain joins TRBV7-3 to TRBJ2-1; 9 bases line up with TRBD2. CDR1 is SGHTA, CDR2 FQGTGA, per germline. With V trimmed by 5 bases and J by 7 bases, 12 bases remained unmatched. The CDR3 runs 16 residues. The CDR3 DNA reads TGTGCCAGCAGCCCTCTGGGTAGCGGGAGTCTAAATGAGCAGTTCTTC. This sequence encodes CASSPLGSGSLNEQFF.

This clone has only one observation. This chain connects TRBV9 to TRBJ2-4; TRBD2 aligns across 8 bases. There are 14 residues in the CDR3. Germline V CDR1 and CDR2: SGDLS, YYNGEE. V dropped 5 bases and J dropped 0; count of bases not matched to a gene: 1. CDR3 loop: CASSRGGAKNIQYF. CDR3 nucleotide sequence: TGTGCCAGCAGTCGGGGGGGAGCCAAAAACATTCAGTACTTC. The full variable domain, with the rest looked up from reference TRBV9 and TRBJ2-4, is DSGVTQTPKHLITATGQRVTLRCSPRSGDLSVYWYQQSLDQGLQFLIQYYNGEERAKGNILERFSAQQFPDLHSELNLSSLELGDSALYFCASSRGGAKNIQYFGAGTRLSVL.

The gene calls are TRBV12-5 and TRBJ2-5; no clear D gene. V was pared by 6 bases and J by 5 bases, with 13 bases between. This CDR3 has 13 residues. Germline-derived CDR1 and CDR2 are LGHNT and FRNRAP. In DNA, the CDR3 is TGTGCTAGTGGCCCGATGGACGGTGAGACCCAGTACTTC. Its protein product is CASGPMDGETQYF.